A selection of T cell receptor beta chains follows, all from one sample in a study of cytomegalovirus exposure and HLA in healthy donors. Produced via immunoSEQ multiplex PCR; TCRdb's table is partial and in-frame only. This table holds about 140,000 clones, 82% found once. The sample was PBMCs. These receptor sequences come from a young man in good health and CMV-seropositive. Both conserved end residues are part of each CDR3. The order of the fields is clone size, V gene, J gene, D gene, CDR3 protein, CDR3 DNA. D genes are given only for firm matches. Rows may omit the clone size; those that give it use once, few, many or a size class.

clone size: .; V gene: TRBV19; J gene: TRBJ2-7; D gene: .; CDR3 protein: CASSIFGAGSDEQYF; CDR3 DNA: TGTGCCAGTAGTATATTTGGTGCGGGAAGCGACGAGCAGTACTTC
clone size: few; V gene: TRBV5-1; J gene: TRBJ2-1; D gene: TRBD2; CDR3 protein: CASSLGSGSYNEQFF; CDR3 DNA: TGCGCCAGCAGCTTGGGTAGCGGGAGTTACAATGAGCAGTTCTTC
clone size: .; V gene: TRBV11-2; J gene: TRBJ1-2; D gene: .; CDR3 protein: CASSSRLSGYTF; CDR3 DNA: TGTGCCAGCAGCTCGAGACTGAGCGGCTACACCTTC
clone size: .; V gene: TRBV4-1; J gene: TRBJ1-1; D gene: .; CDR3 protein: CASSRGAGTVNTEAFF; CDR3 DNA: TGCGCCAGCAGCCGAGGCGCTGGCACGGTGAACACTGAAGCTTTCTTT
clone size: .; V gene: TRBV19; J gene: TRBJ2-1; D gene: TRBD2; CDR3 protein: CASSTSGGLYNEQFF; CDR3 DNA: TGTGCCAGTAGTACCTCGGGAGGCCTATACAATGAGCAGTTCTTC
clone size: .; V gene: TRBV27; J gene: TRBJ2-1; D gene: TRBD2; CDR3 protein: CASSWTSGSYNEQFF; CDR3 DNA: TGTGCCAGCAGTTGGACTAGCGGGAGTTACAATGAGCAGTTCTTC
clone size: .; V gene: TRBV10-1; J gene: TRBJ2-7; D gene: .; CDR3 protein: CASSESRGRGYEQYF; CDR3 DNA: TGCGCCAGCAGTGAGTCCCGGGGAAGAGGCTACGAGCAGTACTTC
clone size: .; V gene: TRBV5-1; J gene: TRBJ1-1; D gene: .; CDR3 protein: CASSSTAGKTEAFF; CDR3 DNA: TGCGCCAGCAGCTCGACAGCAGGGAAGACTGAAGCTTTCTTT
clone size: .; V gene: TRBV11-2; J gene: TRBJ1-1; D gene: .; CDR3 protein: CASRVWGRQNTEAFF; CDR3 DNA: TGTGCCAGCAGGGTTTGGGGCAGGCAGAACACTGAAGCTTTCTTT
clone size: .; V gene: TRBV6-6; J gene: TRBJ1-3; D gene: .; CDR3 protein: CASSVYGNTIYF; CDR3 DNA: TGTGCCAGCAGTGTGTATGGAAACACCATATATTTT
clone size: .; V gene: TRBV9; J gene: TRBJ2-3; D gene: .; CDR3 protein: CASSAGWTDTQYF; CDR3 DNA: TGTGCCAGCAGCGCCGGTTGGACAGATACGCAGTATTTT
clone size: .; V gene: TRBV27; J gene: TRBJ1-6; D gene: .; CDR3 protein: CASSFSREGDSPLHF; CDR3 DNA: TGTGCCAGCAGTTTTAGCAGGGAGGGGGATTCACCCCTCCACTTT
clone size: once; V gene: TRBV10-3; J gene: TRBJ1-2; D gene: .; CDR3 protein: CAIPNGGDKGGYTF; CDR3 DNA: TGTGCCATCCCTAACGGGGGGGACAAGGGTGGCTACACCTTC
clone size: .; V gene: TRBV15; J gene: TRBJ1-4; D gene: .; CDR3 protein: CATSGANGAEKEKLFF; CDR3 DNA: TGTGCCACCAGCGGCGCCAATGGGGCCGAAAAGGAAAAACTGTTTTTT
clone size: few; V gene: TRBV28; J gene: TRBJ2-2; D gene: TRBD2; CDR3 protein: CASSLSGSGAGELFF; CDR3 DNA: TGTGCCAGCAGTCTTAGCGGGAGTGGTGCCGGGGAGCTGTTTTTT
clone size: .; V gene: TRBV2; J gene: TRBJ2-5; D gene: .; CDR3 protein: CASSVTGGVQETQYF; CDR3 DNA: TGTGCCAGCAGTGTAACAGGGGGGGTCCAAGAGACCCAGTACTTC
clone size: .; V gene: TRBV5-5; J gene: TRBJ2-3; D gene: TRBD1; CDR3 protein: CASGRQGDSDTQYF; CDR3 DNA: TGTGCCAGCGGGAGACAGGGAGATTCAGATACGCAGTATTTT
clone size: once; V gene: TRBV18; J gene: TRBJ2-7; D gene: TRBD2; CDR3 protein: CASSPQREVYEQYF; CDR3 DNA: TGTGCCAGCTCACCACAGCGGGAGGTCTACGAGCAGTACTTC
clone size: .; V gene: TRBV30; J gene: TRBJ1-1; D gene: TRBD1; CDR3 protein: CAWSVRQGGATEAFF; CDR3 DNA: TGTGCCTGGAGTGTCCGCCAAGGGGGCGCCACTGAAGCTTTCTTT
clone size: .; V gene: TRBV19; J gene: TRBJ2-7; D gene: TRBD1; CDR3 protein: CASSTGQGNEQYF; CDR3 DNA: TGTGCCAGTAGTACCGGACAGGGAAACGAGCAGTACTTC
clone size: few; V gene: TRBV5-1; J gene: TRBJ1-2; D gene: .; CDR3 protein: CASSFGGNYGYTF; CDR3 DNA: TGCGCCAGCAGCTTCGGGGGGAACTATGGCTACACCTTC
clone size: .; V gene: TRBV5-1; J gene: TRBJ2-5; D gene: .; CDR3 protein: CASSSLFQETQYF; CDR3 DNA: TGCGCCAGCAGCTCCCTTTTCCAAGAGACCCAGTACTTC
clone size: .; V gene: TRBV11-3; J gene: TRBJ1-1; D gene: .; CDR3 protein: CASSLRAGNTEAFF; CDR3 DNA: TGTGCCAGCAGCTTGCGGGCGGGGAACACTGAAGCTTTCTTT
clone size: .; V gene: TRBV9; J gene: TRBJ2-5; D gene: TRBD1; CDR3 protein: CASSVEGQTYQETQYF; CDR3 DNA: TGTGCCAGCAGCGTTGAGGGACAGACCTACCAAGAGACCCAGTACTTC
clone size: .; V gene: TRBV29-1; J gene: TRBJ1-3; D gene: .; CDR3 protein: CSVVVQASGNTIYF; CDR3 DNA: TGCAGCGTTGTGGTGCAGGCCTCTGGAAACACCATATATTTT
clone size: .; V gene: TRBV6-1; J gene: TRBJ1-3; D gene: .; CDR3 protein: CASSPRVPGNTIYF; CDR3 DNA: TGTGCCAGCAGTCCCAGGGTTCCTGGAAACACCATATATTTT
clone size: .; V gene: TRBV23-1; J gene: TRBJ2-1; D gene: TRBD2; CDR3 protein: CASSLWGLAGINEQFF; CDR3 DNA: TGCGCCAGCAGTCTCTGGGGACTAGCGGGAATCAATGAGCAGTTCTTC
clone size: .; V gene: TRBV7-6; J gene: TRBJ1-5; D gene: TRBD1; CDR3 protein: CASSGDRGDQPQHF; CDR3 DNA: TGTGCCAGCAGCGGGGACAGAGGAGATCAGCCCCAGCATTTT
clone size: .; V gene: TRBV18; J gene: TRBJ2-7; D gene: .; CDR3 protein: CASSPGTRAGEQYF; CDR3 DNA: TGTGCCAGCTCACCCGGGACAAGGGCAGGGGAGCAGTACTTC
clone size: .; V gene: TRBV27; J gene: TRBJ2-4; D gene: TRBD1; CDR3 protein: CASRSQGAAKNIQYF; CDR3 DNA: TGTGCCAGCAGATCACAGGGGGCTGCTAAAAACATTCAGTACTTC
clone size: .; V gene: TRBV6-1; J gene: TRBJ2-7; D gene: .; CDR3 protein: CASSDRGFQVSYEQYF; CDR3 DNA: TGTGCCAGCAGTGACAGGGGTTTCCAGGTATCCTACGAGCAGTACTTC
clone size: .; V gene: TRBV19; J gene: TRBJ2-7; D gene: .; CDR3 protein: CASSSDTYEQYF; CDR3 DNA: TGTGCCAGTAGTAGCGACACGTACGAGCAGTACTTC
clone size: .; V gene: TRBV28; J gene: TRBJ1-5; D gene: .; CDR3 protein: CASSFSVDSNQPQHF; CDR3 DNA: TGTGCCAGCAGTTTTAGCGTTGATAGCAATCAGCCCCAGCATTTT
clone size: .; V gene: TRBV19; J gene: TRBJ2-7; D gene: TRBD2; CDR3 protein: CASSIGLAGAYEQYF; CDR3 DNA: TGTGCCAGTAGTATCGGGCTAGCGGGAGCCTACGAGCAGTACTTC
clone size: few; V gene: TRBV25-1; J gene: TRBJ1-1; D gene: TRBD1; CDR3 protein: CASSDRTGGEIAFF; CDR3 DNA: TGTGCCAGCAGTGACCGCACAGGGGGCGAGATAGCTTTCTTT
clone size: few; V gene: TRBV6-5; J gene: TRBJ2-7; D gene: TRBD1; CDR3 protein: CASRTTGGASYEQYF; CDR3 DNA: TGTGCCAGCAGGACGACAGGGGGCGCTTCCTACGAGCAGTACTTC
clone size: few; V gene: TRBV4-1; J gene: TRBJ2-2; D gene: TRBD1; CDR3 protein: CASSQEQGDTGELFF; CDR3 DNA: TGTGCCAGCAGCCAAGAACAGGGGGACACCGGGGAGCTGTTTTTT
clone size: once; V gene: TRBV6-5; J gene: TRBJ2-5; D gene: TRBD2; CDR3 protein: CASSYSRREGETQYF; CDR3 DNA: TGTGCCAGCAGTTACTCACGCAGGGAGGGAGAGACCCAGTACTTC
clone size: .; V gene: TRBV7-9; J gene: TRBJ2-6; D gene: .; CDR3 protein: CASSFRVGDSGEANVLTF; CDR3 DNA: TGTGCCAGCAGCTTCAGGGTTGGGGACTCTGGAGAGGCCAACGTCCTGACTTTC
clone size: .; V gene: TRBV19; J gene: TRBJ1-1; D gene: .; CDR3 protein: CASIPGGNTEAFF; CDR3 DNA: TGTGCCAGTATTCCGGGGGGGAACACTGAAGCTTTCTTT
clone size: .; V gene: TRBV18; J gene: TRBJ2-2; D gene: TRBD1; CDR3 protein: CASSRRTGGTGELFF; CDR3 DNA: TGTGCCAGCTCACGGAGGACAGGGGGGACCGGGGAGCTGTTTTTT
clone size: .; V gene: TRBV18; J gene: TRBJ2-4; D gene: .; CDR3 protein: CASSPPFAVLAKNIQYF; CDR3 DNA: TGTGCCAGCTCACCACCGTTCGCGGTACTAGCCAAAAACATTCAGTACTTC